Below are 20 T cell receptor beta chains sequenced from a single sample in a study of T cells in Graves' hyperthyroidism and ophthalmopathy. The source material, RNA transcripts, was used to amplify TCR beta CDR3 regions. Using the HTBI primer set, a first-round RT-PCR was run on the TCR CDR3. TCRdb processed the multiplex PCR reads anew with MiXCR; each CDR3 protein has one entry. The repertoire has around 340,000 distinct CDR3 sequences, around 14% of them found once; the top ten carry just under 25%. The sample consisted of blood. These receptors came from a woman aged 30 to 39 with Graves' hyperthyroidism.

The sample holds many counts of this clonotype. The J gene is TRBJ2-2, the V gene TRBV7-9; 8 nucleotides line up with TRBD2. The CDR3 contains 20 residues. V lost 4 bases, J lost 6 bases, and 22 bases stayed unmatched. CDR1 SEHNR and CDR2 FQNEAQ come from the germline V gene (reference sequence). In DNA form, the CDR3 reads TGTGCCAGCAGCTACCGTACTCACATCCGTAGCGGGACTGGTGCCGGGGAGCTGTTTTTT. This encodes CASSYRTHIRSGTGAGELFF.

This clonotype came up many times. The rearrangement joins TRBV28 to TRBJ2-5; D gene uncertain. CDR1 MDHEN and CDR2 SYDVKM come from the germline V gene. Trimming took off 4 bases at V and 1 base at J, with 7 bases between the two ends. The CDR3 spans 13 residues. The CDR3 nucleotides are TGTGCCAGCAGTTCGCTACCCCAAGAGACCCAGTACTTC. Translation: CASSSLPQETQYF.

Many counts were recorded for this clonotype. The J gene is TRBJ2-1, the V gene TRBV19; D is perhaps TRBD1 (5 bases). Germline V gene lookup returns CDR1 LNHDA and CDR2 SQIVND (reference sequence). Trimming took 4 bases from V and 4 from J, leaving 11 bases between them. This CDR3 contains 14 residues. Here the CDR3 DNA reads TGTGCCAGTAGTACAGGGCAGAGTTACAATGAGCAGTTCTTC. Protein: CASSTGQSYNEQFF.

This clonotype was counted between two and nine times. This chain links TRBV20-1 with TRBJ1-4, with D perhaps TRBD1 (5 bases). Germline loops: CDR1 DFQATT, CDR2 SNEGSKA (reference sequence). V shed 6 bases and J shed 7 bases, with 18 bases lying between them. CDR3 length: 14 residues. CDR3: CSALSGLSFEKLFF. CDR3 nucleotides: TGCAGTGCCCTGTCGGGACTGAGTTTTGAAAAACTGTTTTTT.

This clonotype was observed a handful of times. The CDR3 bases are TGTGCCAGTAGTATTAGCAACAAACCGTTCTACGAGCAGTACTTC. Translating it yields CASSISNKPFYEQYF. This sequence joins TRBV19 and TRBJ2-7, with D hard to call. The CDR3 totals 15 residues. CDR1 and CDR2 from the germline V gene are LNHDA and SQIVND (reference sequence). Trimming pared 3 bases from V and 3 bases from J, leaving 15 bases between.

This clonotype appeared a few times. In DNA form, the CDR3 reads TGCGCCAGCAGCCGACTAGAGGTAAATGAGCAGTTCTTC. This translates into CASSRLEVNEQFF. The chain joins TRBV4-1 to TRBJ2-1; possible D gene TRBD2, 6 bases. In germline, CDR1 is MGHRA, CDR2 YSYEKL. V shed 4 bases and J shed 7 bases, with 11 bases lying between them. There are 13 residues in the CDR3.

The rearrangement links TRBV5-6 to TRBJ2-3; D might be TRBD1 (6 bases). Trimming shortened V by 0 bases and J by 10 bases, and 12 bases separated the two germline ends. CDR3 length: 13 amino acids. Germline V gene sequence: CDR1 SGHDT, CDR2 YYEEEE. Here the CDR3 reads CASSLGRGGPQYF. Written as DNA, the CDR3 is TGTGCCAGCAGCTTGGGGCGAGGGGGACCGCAGTATTTT.

This clonotype was detected ten times or more. The chain has TRBV7-2 and TRBJ1-5; possible D gene TRBD1, 5 bases. The CDR3 has 15 amino acids. Deletions cut 5 bases from V and 2 bases from J, with 13 bases between. Germline assignment: CDR1 SGHTA and CDR2 FQGNSA. The CDR3 bases are TGTGCCAGCAGCCCCGGAGGGGCAGGCAATCAGCCCCAGCATTTT. The encoded protein is CASSPGGAGNQPQHF.

This clonotype appeared many times. The rearrangement links TRBV2 to TRBJ2-7; D is ambiguous. The germline CDR1 and CDR2 sequences are SNHLY and FYNNEI. The CDR3 runs 13 residues. V was cut by 10 bases and J by 6 bases, with 19 bases left in between. CDR3 DNA: TGTGCCACCTCTGGCCCGGAGAGAGGCGAGCAGTACTTC. It translates to CATSGPERGEQYF.

This clonotype was observed at least ten times. The rearrangement joins TRBV12-3 or TRBV12-4 to TRBJ2-1, with 7 bases matching TRBD2. CDR3 length: 16 amino acids. Trimming cost V 6 bases and J 7 bases; bases outside gene matches: 15. CDR3 DNA sequence: TGTGCCAGCAGCTTCTCTCGGGGGGAGGTCGGAAATGAGCAGTTCTTC. Translation gives CASSFSRGEVGNEQFF.

This clonotype was recorded at least ten times. The gene calls are TRBV28 and TRBJ2-7, with 9 bases that match TRBD2. With 5 bases clipped from V and 3 bases from J, the junction kept 2 bases outside the gene matches. The V gene's germline CDR1 is MDHEN and CDR2 SYDVKM. This CDR3 has 13 amino acids. The CDR3 region is CASSGTSNYEQYF. The CDR3 region has the DNA TGTGCCAGCAGTGGGACTAGCAACTACGAGCAGTACTTC.

This clonotype was recorded a few times. This chain links TRBV5-1 with TRBJ1-2; 10 bases align to TRBD1. Trimming took 0 bases from V and 4 from J; bases not matched to a gene: 6. CDR3 length: 16 amino acids. CDR1 is SGHRS and CDR2 is YFSETQ in the germline V gene. CDR3 bases: TGCGCCAGCAGCTTGGGACAGGGGGCGCCCTCCTATGGCTACACCTTC. Translation: CASSLGQGAPSYGYTF.

The table lists this clonotype with many counts. The V and J genes are TRBV28 and TRBJ2-7, with 10 bases identical to TRBD2. V was pared by 6 bases and J by 3 bases, with 2 bases of the junction left unmatched. Germline loops: CDR1 MDHEN, CDR2 SYDVKM. The CDR3 totals 13 residues. The CDR3, as DNA: TGTGCCAGCAGGGGACTAGCGAACTACGAGCAGTACTTC. Its translation is CASRGLANYEQYF.

The V and J genes are TRBV30 and TRBJ2-1; D not resolved. Germline V gene lookup returns CDR1 GTSNPN and CDR2 SVGIG (reference sequence). The CDR3 contains 13 residues. V gave up 0 bases and J gave up 6 bases, with 9 bases separating them. Written as DNA, the CDR3 is TGTGCCTGGAGTGTACGTGACCTCAATGAGCAGTTCTTC. Translating gives CAWSVRDLNEQFF.

This clonotype was seen at least ten times. The CDR3 region has the DNA TGTGCCAGCAGCTTAGTCAGCCAGGGCCCTAACTATGGCTACACCTTC. As protein: CASSLVSQGPNYGYTF. The rearrangement joins TRBV11-2 to TRBJ1-2, with a tentative D call TRBD1 (5 bases). Per the germline V gene, CDR1 is SGHAT and CDR2 is FQNNGV. The CDR3 totals 16 residues. The V gene lost 1 base and the J gene lost 0 bases, with 12 bases spanning the gap. Full variable domain (missing parts from reference TRBV11-2 and TRBJ1-2): EAGVAQSPRYKIIEKRQSVAFWCNPISGHATLYWYQQILGQGPKLLIQFQNNGVVDDSQLPKDRFSAERLKGVDSTLKIQPAKLEDSAVYLCASSLVSQGPNYGYTFGSGTRLTVV.

The rearrangement uses TRBV19 and TRBJ2-5; TRBD2 might be the D (5 bases). V was shortened by 10 bases and J by 3 bases, with 24 bases between the two germline ends. Looked up from germline, CDR1 is LNHDA and CDR2 is SQIVND (reference sequence). This CDR3 is built from 16 residues. The CDR3: CATRAVGIRVEETQYF. The DNA of the CDR3 is TGTGCCACTCGAGCGGTGGGGATAAGGGTAGAAGAGACCCAGTACTTC.

This clonotype appeared many times. The J gene is TRBJ2-5, the V gene TRBV12-3 or TRBV12-4; TRBD2 matches at 7 bases. The CDR3 sequence is 15 residues long. Trimming cost V 6 bases and J 5 bases; bases outside gene matches: 12. The chain's CDR3 is CASSRGGAGVETQYF. The CDR3 bases are TGTGCCAGCAGCCGGGGAGGGGCCGGGGTGGAGACCCAGTACTTC.

This clonotype was recorded at least ten times. The chain carries TRBV14 and TRBJ1-5; unclear D gene. The germline V gene encodes CDR1 SGHDN and CDR2 FVKESK. The CDR3 sequence is 12 residues long. The V gene lost 3 bases and the J gene lost 5 bases, with 5 bases spanning the gap. The CDR3 bases are TGTGCCAGCAGCCAGGGGTATCAGCCCCAGCATTTT. Encoded protein: CASSQGYQPQHF.

This clonotype appeared a few times. The CDR3 sequence is CASSFLRDANEQFF. CDR3 nucleotides: TGTGCCAGCAGTTTTCTCCGGGACGCCAATGAGCAGTTCTTC. The chain is built from TRBV5-5 and TRBJ2-1, with D possibly called TRBD1 or TRBD2 (5 bases each). The CDR3 has 14 amino acids. The V gene's germline CDR1 is SGHKS and CDR2 YYEKEE (reference sequence). V gave up 5 bases and J gave up 6 bases, with 15 bases separating them.

This clonotype was recorded many times. The chain couples TRBV11-2 to TRBJ2-7; TRBD2 matches at 7 bases. The CDR3 has 14 amino acids. The germline CDR1 and CDR2 sequences are SGHAT and FQNNGV. V was clipped by 1 base and J by 4 bases; unmatched bases: 4. DNA for the CDR3: TGTGCCAGCAGCTTAGGGAGCGGGGCTTACGAGCAGTACTTC. It specifies CASSLGSGAYEQYF.